This record concerns one T cell receptor (beta chain) sequence. Its specificity is not known. Read sequence stops 3 residues before the CDR3 end, and the germline J gene provides the missing end. V was pared by 6 bases and J by 7 bases, with 5 bases of the junction left unmatched. This CDR3 contains 13 residues. The germline V gene encodes CDR1 MNHEY and CDR2 SVGEGT. This entry is derived from a study of T cells in women clearing cervical HPV infection. Study overall: Only a few women had HLA typing results available.

General study results and limits: CIN3+ cases had significantly higher TCR richness than controls; evenness did not differ.

Average input was around 1,100 ng genomic DNA for immunoSEQ TCR beta CDR3 amplification. The assay was immunoSEQ multiplex PCR, and TCRdb's table has in-frame clones only and misses some. The sample's table shows roughly 12,000 clones. This rearrangement joins TRBV6-2 or TRBV6-3 to TRBJ1-5, with 8 bases lining up with TRBD1. The sequenced material came from blood buffy coat. The source is a woman between 18 and 75 years old with a cervical HPV16 infection that either progressed to CIN3+ or cleared (not recorded which). This CDR3 reads CASSRTGNQPQHF. CDR3 DNA, as far as it was read: TGTGCCAGCAGCCGGACAGGGAACCAGCCC.